Presented here are 26 T cell receptor beta chains from one specimen sequenced in a study of shared clonotypes between healthy human individuals. Positive CCR7 selection of CD45RO-negative cells yielded the naive CD8 cells, and terminally differentiated effector memory CD45RA+ cells were excluded. TCRdb's table, derived via immunoSEQ multiplex PCR, lists solely in-frame clones and lacks some. The table includes some 2,100,000 clones, approximately 94% detected once. Sequenced material: naive CD8+ T cells from PBMCs. The receptors come from a man younger than 30 in good health. Some clones in this sample may be carry-over from other donors' samples.

This clone was detected only once. The chain recombines TRBV4-2 with TRBJ2-7, with 14 bases lining up with TRBD2. The junction had 2 bases not matched to a gene; V was cut back by 1 base and J by 3 bases. Germline loops: CDR1 LGHNA, CDR2 YNFKEQ. CDR3 length equals 16 residues. The CDR3 region is CASSQGLAGGRYEQYF. The CDR3 DNA follows: TGTGCCAGCAGCCAAGGACTAGCGGGAGGGCGCTACGAGCAGTACTTC.

The chain is built from TRBV7-9 and TRBJ2-1; D is possibly TRBD1 (6 bases). From germline, CDR1 is SEHNR and CDR2 FQNEAQ (reference sequence). The ends were cut back, 4 bases at V and 10 bases at J, with 14 bases in the middle. This CDR3 spans 13 amino acids. The CDR3 loop is CASSYSGTKEQFF. The CDR3 DNA reads as TGTGCCAGCAGCTATTCCGGGACAAAGGAGCAGTTCTTC. The full variable domain, in which reference TRBV7-9 and TRBJ2-1 provide the parts outside the CDR3, is DTGVSQNPRHKITKRGQNVTFRCDPISEHNRLYWYRQTLGQGPEFLTYFQNEAQLEKSRLLSDRFSAERPKGSFSTLEIQRTEQGDSAMYLCASSYSGTKEQFFGPGTRLTVL.

This chain uses TRBV4-1 with TRBJ2-7; D might be TRBD1 or TRBD2, each matching 6 bases. CDR1 MGHRA and CDR2 YSYEKL come from the germline V gene. The CDR3 contains 15 residues. V lost 4 bases and J 2 bases, leaving 15 bases between the germline ends. Here the CDR3 DNA reads TGCGCCAGCAGCCCCGGAGGGGGGATACCCTACGAGCAGTACTTC. Protein sequence: CASSPGGGIPYEQYF.

The V gene is TRBV27, the J gene TRBJ2-1, with TRBD2 matching over 7 bases. V gave up 6 bases and J gave up 8 bases; unmatched junction bases: 13. The CDR3 consists of 15 residues. The germline V gene has CDR1 MNHEY and CDR2 SMNVEV (reference sequence). CDR3 coding DNA: TGTGCCAGCAGGTTTCTGGGAATGGGAGGGGATGAGCAGTTCTTC. Protein: CASRFLGMGGDEQFF.

This clone came up once. This rearrangement joins TRBV28 to TRBJ1-1, with TRBD1 matching over 8 bases. V shed 7 bases, J shed 7 bases, and the junction held 11 bases outside the gene matches. Looked up from germline, CDR1 is MDHEN and CDR2 is SYDVKM. This CDR3 has 14 amino acids. The CDR3 reads CASINLQGGFEAFF. The CDR3, as DNA: TGTGCCAGCATAAATCTACAGGGGGGCTTTGAAGCTTTCTTT.

Concerning this clone: Other DNA sequences in the same sample also yield this CDR3. The rearrangement uses TRBV4-1 and TRBJ2-2; D ambiguous. The CDR3 spans 12 residues. Per the germline V gene, CDR1 is MGHRA and CDR2 is YSYEKL. Trimming took off 5 bases at V and 6 bases at J, with 7 bases between the two ends. The DNA of the CDR3 is TGCGCCAGCAGCGGCGGCTCCGGGGAGCTGTTTTTT. This gives the protein CASSGGSGELFF.

The V call is TRBV13, the J call TRBJ1-2, with 10 nucleotides matching TRBD1. With V trimmed by 6 bases and J by 1 base, 17 bases remained unmatched. The V gene's germline CDR1 is PRHDT and CDR2 FYEKMQ (reference sequence). The CDR3 contains 19 residues. The CDR3 DNA is TGTGCCAGCAGTGAGGCTTATGTGGGGACAGGGGTCGATAACTATGGCTACACCTTC. Its translation: CASSEAYVGTGVDNYGYTF.

This chain connects TRBV4-1 to TRBJ1-4; a possible D gene is TRBD1 (6 bases). This CDR3 has 17 residues. Between the trimmed V and J ends, which lost 4 bases and 4 bases, there was a span of 19 bases. Germline V CDR1 and CDR2: MGHRA, YSYEKL. The CDR3: CASSPRTAGALNEKLFF. The CDR3 DNA reads as TGCGCCAGCAGCCCCAGGACTGCAGGGGCTCTTAATGAAAAACTGTTTTTT.

The J gene is TRBJ2-1, the V gene TRBV9, with unresolved D. Per germline, CDR1 SGDLS and CDR2 YYNGEE. The CDR3 runs to 12 residues. Trimming removed 3 bases at V and 8 bases at J, with 9 bases between. CDR3 sequence (DNA): TGTGCCAGCAGCGAGCCGAGCTATGAGCAGTTCTTC. Residues: CASSEPSYEQFF.

The chain carries TRBV19 and TRBJ1-2; maybe TRBD1 (5 bases). The CDR3 contains 14 residues. The germline CDR1 and CDR2 sequences are LNHDA and SQIVND (reference sequence). V was trimmed by 5 bases and J by 8 bases, leaving 18 bases between them. CDR3 coding DNA: TGTGCCAGTAGTGGCCGGGACGGTATATGGGGCTACACCTTC. Amino acid sequence: CASSGRDGIWGYTF.

The sample holds one count of this clone. The chain combines TRBV10-1 with TRBJ2-1; 7 bases are a match to TRBD2. The CDR3 has 15 residues. Germline V gives CDR1 WNHNN, CDR2 SYGVQD (reference sequence). The V segment lost 6 bases and the J segment 2 bases; nucleotides outside the gene matches: 7. The CDR3 region is CASSEGLAAYNEQFF. The DNA for the CDR3 is TGCGCCAGCAGCGAAGGGCTAGCGGCCTACAATGAGCAGTTCTTC.

The chain recombines TRBV28 with TRBJ2-7, with TRBD2 as a possible D gene (7 bases). Trimming stripped 1 base from V and 5 bases from J, with 15 bases between. Germline V CDR1 and CDR2: MDHEN, SYDVKM. The CDR3 has 15 residues. The DNA of the CDR3 is TGTGCCAGCAGTTTATTCCTTAGGGGGGGTGACGAGCAGTACTTC. Translating it yields CASSLFLRGGDEQYF.

The chain uses TRBV14 and TRBJ2-3, with a weak D call TRBD2 (5 bases). Trimming shortened V by 4 bases and J by 2 bases, and 16 bases separated the two germline ends. The CDR3 runs to 16 residues. Germline V gene data show CDR1 as SGHDN and CDR2 as FVKESK. In DNA form, the CDR3 reads TGTGCCAGCAGCCCCCTTTTTGAGCGGCTCACAGATACGCAGTATTTT. Translating it yields CASSPLFERLTDTQYF.

The V call is TRBV19, the J call TRBJ2-7; D is unresolved. Germline V lookup: CDR1 LNHDA, CDR2 SQIVND (reference sequence). Between the trimmed V and J ends, which lost 3 bases and 5 bases, there was a span of 14 bases. This CDR3 region has 14 residues. CDR3 in amino acids: CASSISLRRNEQYF. CDR3 nucleotides: TGTGCCAGTAGTATCTCCCTTAGAAGAAACGAGCAGTACTTC.

In this sample, this clone turned up once. Different DNA sequences within this sample yield the same CDR3. The gene calls are TRBV7-9 and TRBJ2-4, with no clear D. Germline CDR1 is SEHNR and CDR2 is FQNEAQ (reference sequence). This CDR3 comprises 12 residues. Trimming pared 5 bases from V and 3 bases from J, leaving 5 bases between. Here the CDR3 reads CASSTDKNIQYF. CDR3 DNA: TGTGCCAGCAGCACGGACAAAAACATTCAGTACTTC.

The chain combines TRBV6-5 with TRBJ1-4; D is perhaps TRBD1 (5 bases). Germline-derived CDR1 and CDR2 are MNHEY and SVGAGI. This CDR3 comprises 13 residues. V was clipped by 6 bases and J by 4 bases, with 9 bases between them. CDR3 DNA: TGTGCCAGCAGCGAGGGGTTTAATGAAAAACTGTTTTTT. This codes for CASSEGFNEKLFF.

The gene calls are TRBV7-2 and TRBJ2-5; D remains ambiguous. The CDR3 totals 14 residues. V shed 4 bases and J shed 1 base, with 10 bases lying between them. Germline V lookup: CDR1 SGHTA, CDR2 FQGNSA. The CDR3 sequence: CASSSMTRQETQYF. For the CDR3, the DNA is TGTGCCAGCAGCTCTATGACACGCCAAGAGACCCAGTACTTC.

The chain combines TRBV7-2 with TRBJ2-7; D remains unclear. The V and J ends lost 5 bases and 3 bases respectively, with 11 bases between them. Germline CDR1 SGHTA, CDR2 FQGNSA. The CDR3 contains 13 residues. The CDR3 bases are TGTGCCAGCAGCCCCAGTCCGAGCTACGAGCAGTACTTC. Residues: CASSPSPSYEQYF.

This clone has only one observation. V usage is TRBV27 and J usage is TRBJ2-7; 7 bases fit TRBD1. Germline V gene data show CDR1 as MNHEY and CDR2 as SMNVEV (reference sequence). The ends lost 7 bases at V and 2 bases at J; junction bases unmatched: 2. The CDR3 totals 12 residues. The CDR3 DNA reads as TGTGCCAGCACCGACAGGGCCTACGAGCAGTACTTC. Amino acid sequence: CASTDRAYEQYF.

The J gene is TRBJ2-7, the V gene TRBV9; TRBD2 matches at 7 bases. This CDR3 is 15 amino acids long. Trimming took 3 bases from V and 0 from J; bases not matched to a gene: 6. Germline values: CDR1 SGDLS, CDR2 YYNGEE. In nucleotides, the CDR3 is TGTGCCAGCAGCGACGCTAGCGGTCCCTCCTACGAGCAGTACTTC. Its protein is CASSDASGPSYEQYF.

The chain recombines TRBV7-9 with TRBJ2-1, with 11 bases that match TRBD2. Germline lookup yields CDR1 SEHNR and CDR2 FQNEAQ (reference sequence). This CDR3 spans 14 amino acids. V shed 5 bases, J shed 8 bases, and the junction held 5 bases outside the gene matches. DNA for the CDR3: TGTGCCAGCAGCCCGCCACTAGCGGGGGATGAGCAGTTCTTC. Its protein product is CASSPPLAGDEQFF.

J is TRBJ1-2 and V is TRBV28; D is undetermined. CDR1 MDHEN and CDR2 SYDVKM come from the germline V gene. V was clipped by 5 bases and J by 8 bases, with 18 bases between them. The CDR3 contains 14 residues. The chain's CDR3 is CASSPRTVTVGYTF. The DNA for the CDR3 is TGTGCCAGCAGTCCCAGGACGGTGACGGTGGGCTACACCTTC.

This chain joins TRBV28 and TRBJ1-2; D gene ambiguous. Trimming took 3 bases from V and 8 from J, leaving 16 bases between them. CDR1 is MDHEN and CDR2 is SYDVKM in the germline V gene. This CDR3 contains 14 residues. CDR3 residues: CASSFRQDLGGYTF. CDR3 DNA sequence: TGTGCCAGCAGTTTTAGGCAGGACCTCGGGGGCTACACCTTC.

About this clone: This same CDR3 is encoded by further DNA sequences in the sample. V gene TRBV9 combines with J gene TRBJ2-3; D unclear. The CDR3 sequence is 14 residues long. The V end lost 2 bases, the J end lost 1 base, and 8 bases lay between the germline ends. Germline CDR1 reads SGDLS; CDR2 reads YYNGEE. The CDR3 spells CASSVGYRTDTQYF. In nucleotides, the CDR3 is TGTGCCAGCAGCGTCGGGTATCGCACAGATACGCAGTATTTT. Based on the CDR3 plus reference TRBV9 and TRBJ2-3, the full variable domain is DSGVTQTPKHLITATGQRVTLRCSPRSGDLSVYWYQQSLDQGLQFLIQYYNGEERAKGNILERFSAQQFPDLHSELNLSSLELGDSALYFCASSVGYRTDTQYFGPGTRLTVL.

V is TRBV6-1 and J is TRBJ2-4, with D tentatively TRBD1 (6 bases). The CDR3 contains 19 residues. V lost 2 bases and J 1 base, leaving 21 bases between the germline ends. Germline V gives CDR1 MNHNS, CDR2 SASEGT. In nucleotides, the CDR3 is TGTGCCAGCAGTGAAAGGGCGATATCAGGGGAAGGGGCCAAAAACATTCAGTACTTC. This codes for CASSERAISGEGAKNIQYF.

Regarding this clone: The same CDR3 arises from other DNA sequences in this sample as well. The V call is TRBV27, the J call TRBJ1-1; 11 nucleotides match TRBD1. The CDR3 totals 14 residues. The V segment lost 4 bases and the J segment 5 bases; nucleotides outside the gene matches: 3. CDR1 is MNHEY and CDR2 is SMNVEV in the germline V gene (reference sequence). CDR3 loop: CASSYGTGGTEAFF. The CDR3 nucleotides read TGTGCCAGCAGTTATGGGACAGGGGGTACTGAAGCTTTCTTT.